These T cell receptor beta chains were read from a single sample in a study of blood T cell repertoires in COVID-19. Sequencing was performed with immunoSEQ multiplex PCR; in TCRdb, only in-frame clones are kept and a portion is missing. The sample includes more than 300,000 clones, around 90% of them seen just once. The sequencing input was PBMCs or T cells enriched from blood (not recorded which). These receptors were taken from a woman aged 18 to 35 who had recovered from COVID-19. Each CDR3 is given with its conserved first and last residue. A D gene is named only where the DNA matches it firmly. Expanded clones get a size class; other rows say once, few or many, or leave the size out.

D gene	clone size	V gene	J gene	CDR3 protein	CDR3 DNA
.	.	TRBV6-2/TRBV6-3	TRBJ2-4	CASSYARGLAKNIQYF	TGTGCCAGCAGTTACGCCCGAGGTCTAGCCAAAAACATTCAGTACTTC
TRBD1	once	TRBV30	TRBJ1-4	CAWSTGGKVEKLFF	TGTGCCTGGAGTACAGGGGGCAAGGTTGAAAAACTGTTTTTT
TRBD1	few	TRBV5-1	TRBJ2-7	CASSLSQGSGEQYF	TGCGCCAGCAGCTTGTCACAGGGGAGCGGCGAGCAGTACTTC
.	once	TRBV7-9	TRBJ1-1	CASSFQTAPEAFF	TGTGCCAGCAGCTTCCAGACAGCACCTGAAGCTTTCTTT
TRBD2	.	TRBV19	TRBJ2-5	CASSTRTPAGGPETQYF	TGTGCCAGTAGTACACGAACCCCAGCGGGGGGGCCGGAGACCCAGTACTTC
.	.	TRBV10-3	TRBJ2-7	CAISEAVSGYEQYF	TGTGCCATCAGTGAGGCGGTCTCCGGTTACGAGCAGTACTTC
TRBD2	.	TRBV12-5	TRBJ2-6	CASGLALGGVGANVLTF	TGTGCTAGTGGTTTGGCCCTCGGGGGGGTCGGGGCCAACGTCCTGACTTTC
.	.	TRBV11-1	TRBJ2-7	CASSSGGRGSYEQYF	TGTGCCAGCAGCTCCGGGGGCAGGGGGTCCTACGAGCAGTACTTC
.	many	TRBV27	TRBJ2-7	CASKDSRAGEQYF	TGTGCCAGCAAGGACAGCCGGGCAGGCGAGCAGTACTTC
TRBD1	.	TRBV27	TRBJ2-3	CASSSYRGAWTDTQYF	TGTGCCAGCAGTTCCTACAGGGGAGCCTGGACAGATACGCAGTATTTT
.	.	TRBV5-6	TRBJ2-7	CASSLGQEVSYEQYF	TGTGCCAGCAGCTTGGGGCAGGAGGTAAGCTACGAGCAGTACTTC
TRBD2	.	TRBV5-4	TRBJ2-1	CASRGRMRHLSGGVYNEQFF	TGTGCCAGCAGGGGGCGGATGCGGCATCTTAGCGGGGGAGTCTACAATGAGCAGTTCTTC
.	.	TRBV29-1	TRBJ2-7	CSVGRAYEQYF	TGCAGCGTTGGTCGGGCCTACGAGCAGTACTTC
.	.	TRBV30	TRBJ1-5	CAWSAGLHSNQPQHF	TGTGCCTGGAGTGCCGGACTTCATAGCAATCAGCCCCAGCATTTT
.	.	TRBV5-4	TRBJ2-5	CASSSGPGLETQYF	TGTGCCAGCAGCTCTGGTCCAGGGTTAGAGACCCAGTACTTC
.	.	TRBV20-1	TRBJ1-2	CSASEQGPFGYTF	TGCAGTGCGAGTGAGCAGGGCCCTTTCGGCTACACCTTC
TRBD1	once	TRBV5-1	TRBJ1-1	CASSLATLRQGAGTEAFF	TGCGCCAGCAGCCTGGCAACTCTACGGCAGGGGGCTGGGACTGAAGCTTTCTTT
TRBD1	.	TRBV9	TRBJ1-5	CASSETGSRSQPQHF	TGTGCCAGCAGCGAGACAGGGTCTCGATCTCAGCCCCAGCATTTT
TRBD1	.	TRBV19	TRBJ2-3	CASSITGTADTQYF	TGTGCCAGTAGTATAACCGGGACAGCCGATACGCAGTATTTT
.	.	TRBV2	TRBJ1-2	CASSEGQGPNYGYTF	TGTGCCAGCAGTGAAGGGCAGGGCCCAAACTATGGCTACACCTTC
.	.	TRBV11-2	TRBJ1-1	CASSRNFDRMNTEAFF	TGTGCCAGCAGCCGAAATTTCGACAGAATGAACACTGAAGCTTTCTTT
TRBD1	.	TRBV4-3	TRBJ1-5	CASSQDRGQWQPQHF	TGCGCCAGCAGCCAAGACAGGGGGCAGTGGCAGCCCCAGCATTTT
TRBD1	.	TRBV10-3	TRBJ1-1	CAISESTGETEAFF	TGTGCCATCAGTGAGTCGACAGGGGAAACTGAAGCTTTCTTT
TRBD1	.	TRBV5-1	TRBJ2-2	CASSSQGVTGELFF	TGCGCCAGCAGCTCACAGGGGGTCACCGGGGAGCTGTTTTTT
TRBD2	.	TRBV11-2	TRBJ2-1	CASSVPGLEGGSYNEQFF	TGTGCCAGCAGCGTACCGGGACTAGAAGGGGGCTCCTACAATGAGCAGTTCTTC
TRBD1	.	TRBV30	TRBJ1-2	CAWSTRWDRGPSYGYTF	TGTGCCTGGAGTACACGATGGGACAGGGGGCCGAGCTATGGCTACACCTTC
TRBD1	few	TRBV7-9	TRBJ1-2	CASRRQGANYGYTF	TGTGCCAGCAGGCGACAGGGGGCTAACTATGGCTACACCTTC
.	.	TRBV27	TRBJ1-6	CASSLHGGDSPLHF	TGTGCCAGCAGTTTACACGGGGGGGATTCACCCCTCCACTTT
TRBD1	.	TRBV18	TRBJ2-7	CASSPSRTGSGEQYF	TGTGCCAGCTCACCCTCTCGGACAGGCTCGGGCGAGCAGTACTTC
TRBD1	.	TRBV6-1	TRBJ2-7	CASSEGQGREQYF	TGTGCCAGCAGTGAGGGACAGGGACGAGAGCAGTACTTC
TRBD1	once	TRBV6-5	TRBJ1-2	CASSYSTGGARYTF	TGTGCCAGCAGTTACTCGACAGGGGGCGCGCGCTACACCTTC
.	.	TRBV10-3	TRBJ2-7	CAGREGEEYEQYF	TGTGCCGGACGAGAGGGGGAAGAATACGAGCAGTACTTC
.	.	TRBV6-5	TRBJ1-2	CASSYDGGFGYTF	TGTGCCAGCAGTTACGATGGGGGGTTTGGCTACACCTTC
.	.	TRBV7-2	TRBJ2-7	CASSLALRKTYEQYF	TGTGCCAGCAGCTTAGCCCTCAGGAAAACCTACGAGCAGTACTTC
.	.	TRBV2	TRBJ2-1	CASSASSSSYNEQFF	TGTGCCAGCAGTGCATCCTCTAGCTCCTACAATGAGCAGTTCTTC
TRBD1	.	TRBV5-4	TRBJ2-3	CASSLTGGDTQYF	TGTGCCAGCAGCCTGACAGGGGGAGATACGCAGTATTTT
.	.	TRBV21-1	TRBJ1-2	CASRPESQRGDHGYTF	TGTGCCAGCCGACCGGAATCCCAACGGGGGGATCATGGCTACACCTTC
TRBD1	once	TRBV3-1/TRBV3-2	TRBJ1-2	CASSQNRQGALLYGYTF	TGTGCCAGCAGCCAAAATCGACAGGGGGCGCTTCTCTATGGCTACACCTTC
.	few	TRBV18	TRBJ1-5	CASSPPGSNQPQHF	TGTGCCAGCTCACCACCCGGGAGCAATCAGCCCCAGCATTTT
.	.	TRBV5-1	TRBJ1-4	CASSRVMVATNEKLFF	TGCGCCAGCAGTAGAGTAATGGTTGCAACTAATGAAAAACTGTTTTTT
.	.	TRBV9	TRBJ1-2	CASSVGGAANYGYTF	TGTGCCAGCAGCGTAGGCGGGGCAGCTAACTATGGCTACACCTTC
TRBD1	.	TRBV28	TRBJ1-1	CASGPRDRGAFF	TGTGCCAGCGGACCCCGGGACAGGGGGGCTTTCTTT
.	.	TRBV6-6	TRBJ1-5	CASTHSLIKPQHF	TGTGCCAGCACCCACTCTCTTATCAAGCCCCAGCATTTT
TRBD1	.	TRBV5-1	TRBJ2-2	CASSLWTGGPNTGELFF	TGCGCCAGCAGCTTGTGGACAGGGGGCCCGAACACCGGGGAGCTGTTTTTT
.	.	TRBV19	TRBJ1-5	CASSIGGVDQPQHF	TGTGCCAGTAGTATAGGGGGAGTTGATCAGCCCCAGCATTTT
TRBD1	once	TRBV6-5	TRBJ1-6	CASSLGQVFSPLHF	TGTGCCAGCAGTTTAGGACAGGTCTTCTCACCCCTCCACTTT
.	.	TRBV9	TRBJ1-2	CASSVGGHQRYGYTF	TGTGCCAGCAGCGTAGGGGGGCATCAACGCTATGGCTACACCTTC
.	.	TRBV27	TRBJ2-1	CASSLISLAYNEQFF	TGTGCCAGCAGTTTAATTAGTTTAGCGTACAATGAGCAGTTCTTC
TRBD1	.	TRBV5-1	TRBJ2-7	CASSTRQGKDEQYF	TGCGCCAGCAGCACCAGACAGGGGAAAGACGAGCAGTACTTC